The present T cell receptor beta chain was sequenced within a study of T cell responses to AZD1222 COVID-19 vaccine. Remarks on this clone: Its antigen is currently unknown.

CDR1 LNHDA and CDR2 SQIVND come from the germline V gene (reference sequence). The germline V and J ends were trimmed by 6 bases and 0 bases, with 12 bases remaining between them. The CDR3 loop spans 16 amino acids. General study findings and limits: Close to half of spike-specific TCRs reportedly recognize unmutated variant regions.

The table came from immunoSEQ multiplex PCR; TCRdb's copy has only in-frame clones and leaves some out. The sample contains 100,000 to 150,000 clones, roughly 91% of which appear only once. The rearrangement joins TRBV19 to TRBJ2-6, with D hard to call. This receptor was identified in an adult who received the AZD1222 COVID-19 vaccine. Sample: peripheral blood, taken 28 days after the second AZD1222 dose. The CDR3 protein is CASRGFYGSGANVLTF. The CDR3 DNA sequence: TGTGCCAGTAGAGGGTTCTACGGCTCTGGGGCCAACGTCCTGACTTTC.